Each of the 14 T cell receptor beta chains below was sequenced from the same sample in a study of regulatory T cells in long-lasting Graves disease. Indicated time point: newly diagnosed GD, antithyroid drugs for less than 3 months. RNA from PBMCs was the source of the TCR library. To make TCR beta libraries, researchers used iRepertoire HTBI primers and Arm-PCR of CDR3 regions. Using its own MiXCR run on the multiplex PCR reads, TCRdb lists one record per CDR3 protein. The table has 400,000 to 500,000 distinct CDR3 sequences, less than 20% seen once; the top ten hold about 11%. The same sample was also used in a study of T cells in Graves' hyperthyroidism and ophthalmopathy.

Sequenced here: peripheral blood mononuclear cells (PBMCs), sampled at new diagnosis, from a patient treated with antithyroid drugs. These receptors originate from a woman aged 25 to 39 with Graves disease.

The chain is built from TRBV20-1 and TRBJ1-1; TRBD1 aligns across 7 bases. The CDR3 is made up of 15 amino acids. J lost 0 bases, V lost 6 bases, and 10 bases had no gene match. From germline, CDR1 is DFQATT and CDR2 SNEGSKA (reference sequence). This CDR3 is CSAPGGGNMNTEAFF. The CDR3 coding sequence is TGCAGTGCCCCAGGGGGGGGCAACATGAACACTGAAGCTTTCTTT.

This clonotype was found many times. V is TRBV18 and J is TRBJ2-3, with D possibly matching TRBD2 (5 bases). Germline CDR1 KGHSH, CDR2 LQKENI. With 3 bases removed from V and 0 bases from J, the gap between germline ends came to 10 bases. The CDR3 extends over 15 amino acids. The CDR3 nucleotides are TGTGCCAGCTCACCTGGACTTCCTAGCACAGATACGCAGTATTTT. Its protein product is CASSPGLPSTDTQYF.

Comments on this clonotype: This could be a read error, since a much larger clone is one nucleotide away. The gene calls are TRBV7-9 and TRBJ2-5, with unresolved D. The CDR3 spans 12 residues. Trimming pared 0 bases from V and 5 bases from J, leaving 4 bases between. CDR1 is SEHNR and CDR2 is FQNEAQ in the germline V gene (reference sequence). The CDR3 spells CASSLASETQYF. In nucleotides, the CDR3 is TGTGCCAGCAGCTTAGCGTCGGAGACCCAGTACTTC.

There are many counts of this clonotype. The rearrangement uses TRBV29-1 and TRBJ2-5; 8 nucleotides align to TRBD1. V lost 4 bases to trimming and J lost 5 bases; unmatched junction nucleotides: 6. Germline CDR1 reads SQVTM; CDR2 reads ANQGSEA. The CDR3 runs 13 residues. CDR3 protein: CSVAQGAGETQYF. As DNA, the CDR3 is TGCAGCGTTGCTCAGGGGGCGGGGGAGACCCAGTACTTC.

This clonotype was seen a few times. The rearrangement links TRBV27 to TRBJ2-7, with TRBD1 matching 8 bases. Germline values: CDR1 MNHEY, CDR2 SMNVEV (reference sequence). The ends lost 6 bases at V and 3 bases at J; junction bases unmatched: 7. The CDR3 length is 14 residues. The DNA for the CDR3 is TGTGCCAGCAGAAAGACAGGGGAAGGCTACGAGCAGTACTTC. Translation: CASRKTGEGYEQYF.

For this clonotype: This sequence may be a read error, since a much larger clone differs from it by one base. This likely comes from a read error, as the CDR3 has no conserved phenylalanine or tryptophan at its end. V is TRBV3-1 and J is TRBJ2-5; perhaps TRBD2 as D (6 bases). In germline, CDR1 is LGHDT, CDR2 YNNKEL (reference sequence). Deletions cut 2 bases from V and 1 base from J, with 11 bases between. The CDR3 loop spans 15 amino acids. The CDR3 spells CASSQLSGLQETQYL. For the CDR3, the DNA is TGTGCCAGCAGCCAACTTAGCGGTCTCCAAGAGACCCAGTACCTC.

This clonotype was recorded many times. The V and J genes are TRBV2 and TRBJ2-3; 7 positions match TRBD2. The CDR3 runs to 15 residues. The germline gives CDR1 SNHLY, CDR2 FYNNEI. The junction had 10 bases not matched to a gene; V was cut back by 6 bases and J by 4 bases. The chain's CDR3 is CASRAAGVDPDTQYF. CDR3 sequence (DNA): TGTGCCAGCAGGGCCGCGGGAGTCGATCCAGATACGCAGTATTTT.

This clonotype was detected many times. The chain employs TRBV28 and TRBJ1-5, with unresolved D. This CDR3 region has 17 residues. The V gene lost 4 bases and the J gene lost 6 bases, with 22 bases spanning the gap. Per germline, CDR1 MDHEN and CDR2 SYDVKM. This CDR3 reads CASSSNEREKGIQPQHF. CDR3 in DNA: TGTGCCAGCAGTTCGAATGAACGGGAGAAAGGAATTCAGCCCCAGCATTTT.

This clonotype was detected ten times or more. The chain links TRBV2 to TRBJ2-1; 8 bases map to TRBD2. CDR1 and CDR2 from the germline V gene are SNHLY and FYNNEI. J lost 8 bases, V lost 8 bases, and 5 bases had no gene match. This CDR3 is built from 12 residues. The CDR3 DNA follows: TGTGCCAGCGAAGGTAGCGGGGATGAGCAGTTCTTC. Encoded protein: CASEGSGDEQFF.

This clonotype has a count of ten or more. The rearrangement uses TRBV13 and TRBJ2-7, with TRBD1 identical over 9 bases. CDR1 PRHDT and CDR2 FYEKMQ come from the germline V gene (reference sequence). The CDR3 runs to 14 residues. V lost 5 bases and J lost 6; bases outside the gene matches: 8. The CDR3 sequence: CASSPGTGTSEQYF. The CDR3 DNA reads TGTGCCAGCAGCCCCGGGACAGGGACCTCCGAGCAGTACTTC.

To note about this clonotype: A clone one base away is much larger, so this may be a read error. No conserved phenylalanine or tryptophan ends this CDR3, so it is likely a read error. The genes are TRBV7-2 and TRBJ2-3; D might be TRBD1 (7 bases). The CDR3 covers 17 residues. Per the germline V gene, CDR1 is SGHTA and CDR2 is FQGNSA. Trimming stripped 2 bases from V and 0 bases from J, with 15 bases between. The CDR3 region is CASSLFGGGSSTDTQYL. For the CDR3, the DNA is TGTGCCAGCAGCTTATTCGGAGGGGGCTCTAGCACAGATACGCAGTATCTT.

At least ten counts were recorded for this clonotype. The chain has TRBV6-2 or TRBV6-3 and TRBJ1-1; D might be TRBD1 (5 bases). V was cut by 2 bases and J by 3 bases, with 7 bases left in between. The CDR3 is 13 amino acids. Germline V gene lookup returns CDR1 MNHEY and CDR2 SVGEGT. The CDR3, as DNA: TGTGCCAGCAGTTACCGGGGGGACACTGAAGCTTTCTTT. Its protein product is CASSYRGDTEAFF.

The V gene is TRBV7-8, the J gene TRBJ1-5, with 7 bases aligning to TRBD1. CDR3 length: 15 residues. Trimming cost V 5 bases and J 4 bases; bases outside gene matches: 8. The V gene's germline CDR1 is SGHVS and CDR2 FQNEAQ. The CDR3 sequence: CASSLDRVVNQPQHF. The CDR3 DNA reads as TGTGCCAGCAGCCTCGACAGGGTTGTTAATCAGCCCCAGCATTTT. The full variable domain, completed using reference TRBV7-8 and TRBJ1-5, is GAGVSQSPRYKVAKRGQDVALRCDPISGHVSLFWYQQALGQGPEFLTYFQNEAQLDKSGLPSDRFFAERPEGSVSTLKIQRTQQEDSAVYLCASSLDRVVNQPQHFGDGTRLSIL.

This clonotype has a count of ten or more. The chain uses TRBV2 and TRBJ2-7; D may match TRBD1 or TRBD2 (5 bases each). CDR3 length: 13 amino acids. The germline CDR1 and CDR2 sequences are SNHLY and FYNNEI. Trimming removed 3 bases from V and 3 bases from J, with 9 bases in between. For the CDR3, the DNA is TGTGCCAGCAGTGAGGAGGACAACTACGAGCAGTACTTC. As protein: CASSEEDNYEQYF.